The 4 T cell receptor beta chains in this list originate from one sample, sequenced in a study of T cells in localized non-small cell lung cancer. Some clones are missing from TCRdb's copy, which holds only in-frame ones; the method was immunoSEQ multiplex PCR. Of approximately 31,000 clones listed, around 73% were seen once; the top ten hold 36%. This material consisted of peripheral blood, taken before any cancer treatment. The receptor set was obtained from a male donor aged 60 or over with stage II squamous cell lung carcinoma.

V gene TRBV7-3 combines with J gene TRBJ2-1, with D hard to call. Looked up from germline, CDR1 is SGHTA and CDR2 is FQGTGA. CDR3 length equals 16 residues. The ends were cut back, 1 base at V and 3 bases at J, with 13 bases in the middle. In nucleotides, the CDR3 is TGTGCCAGCAGCTTAATGGGGTCGGACGGCTACAATGAGCAGTTCTTC. Its translation: CASSLMGSDGYNEQFF. Filled out from reference TRBV7-3 and TRBJ2-1, the complete variable domain reads GAGVSQTPSNKVTEKGKYVELRCDPISGHTALYWYRQSLGQGPEFLIYFQGTGAADDSGLPNDRFFAVRPEGSVSTLKIQRTERGDSAVYLCASSLMGSDGYNEQFFGPGTRLTVL.

This clone turned up a few times. The chain employs TRBV11-1 and TRBJ2-7; possible D gene TRBD1, 5 bases. CDR1 SGHAT and CDR2 FQDESV come from the germline V gene (reference sequence). The CDR3 runs 11 residues. Trimming stripped 3 bases from V and 6 bases from J, with 6 bases between. CDR3 sequence reads: CASSFGAEQYF. In nucleotides, the CDR3 is TGTGCCAGCAGCTTTGGGGCCGAGCAGTACTTC. The full variable domain, rest sourced from reference TRBV11-1 and TRBJ2-7, is EAEVAQSPRYKITEKSQAVAFWCDPISGHATLYWYRQILGQGPELLVQFQDESVVDDSQLPKDRFSAERLKGVDSTLKIQPAELGDSAMYLCASSFGAEQYFGPGTRLTVT.

Note on this clone: Sequence at one end of the junction differs from germline and may be a read error. V usage is TRBV5-6 and J usage is TRBJ2-7, with TRBD2 as a possible D gene (7 bases). The CDR3 extends over 13 amino acids. The germline gives CDR1 SGHDT, CDR2 YYEEEE. The CDR3 region has the DNA TGTGCCGGCAGCGGGGACAAGGCCTACGAGCAGTACTTC. It yields the protein CAGSGDKAYEQYF.

CDR3 nucleotides: TGTGCCAGCAGTACGTACCGACTAGCGGGGGCGAACACCGGGGAGCTGTTTTTT. This gives the protein CASSTYRLAGANTGELFF. The chain uses TRBV28 and TRBJ2-2; 12 nucleotides align to TRBD2. CDR1 and CDR2 (germline): MDHEN, SYDVKM. V shed 5 bases, J shed 0 bases, and the junction held 7 bases outside the gene matches. The CDR3 runs to 18 residues. The full variable domain, its missing parts supplied by reference TRBV28 and TRBJ2-2, is DVKVTQSSRYLVKRTGEKVFLECVQDMDHENMFWYRQDPGLGLRLIYFSYDVKMKEKGDIPEGYSVSREKKERFSLILESASTNQTSMYLCASSTYRLAGANTGELFFGEGSRLTVL.